This record concerns one T cell receptor (beta chain) sequence. This sample was taken from a study of T cell responses to AZD1222 COVID-19 vaccine. V was pared by 2 bases and J by 4 bases, with 7 bases of the junction left unmatched. The germline gives CDR1 GTSNPN, CDR2 SVGIG (reference sequence). The CDR3 length is 15 residues. Generated by immunoSEQ multiplex PCR, the TCRdb table keeps only in-frame clones and is missing some. The table includes around 100,000 clones, approximately 90% detected once. The V gene is TRBV30, the J gene TRBJ1-5, with 8 nucleotides matching TRBD1. Material: peripheral blood, obtained on day 0 of AZD1222 vaccination. This receptor was identified in an adult in good health. CDR3 bases: TGTGCCTGGAGTCCCCGGGACAGGACAAATCAGCCCCAGCATTTT. It encodes CAWSPRDRTNQPQHF.